This T cell receptor beta chain was sequenced for a study of beta chain features in type 1 diabetes. Overall study context: Across all samples, 100 million to 130 million sorted cells were examined. Whole-study findings and limits: Significant though moderate, a shortening of TCRB CDR3s appeared in all four CD4+ subsets of Type 1 diabetes patients. The influence of HLA type on TCRB rearrangement stayed undetermined.

All of the isolated RNA was reverse transcribed, so expressed TCRB transcripts were sequenced. The data were produced by immunoSEQ multiplex PCR, yet TCRdb's version contains in-frame clones alone and is incomplete. Of approximately 44,000 clones listed, roughly 70% are singletons. Remarks on this clone: The antigen is undetermined.

The CDR3 runs 14 residues. The V and J ends lost 4 bases and 7 bases respectively, with 13 bases between them. Germline lookup yields CDR1 SGHDN and CDR2 FVKESK. Sampling consisted of one heparinised blood draw per donor, averaging roughly 0.12 L. Sorting that relied on CD45RO/CCR7/CD25/CD127/CD95/CD27 yielded CD4+ naive, central memory, regulatory and stem cell-like memory cells. Sample: Tregs from blood. The TCR originated in a woman aged 18-29 years with type 1 diabetes. The chain combines TRBV14 with TRBJ2-2; tentative D call: TRBD2 (6 bases). DNA for the CDR3: TGTGCCAGCAGCCTCCAACGGGGGTACGGGGAGCTGTTTTTT. Translation gives CASSLQRGYGELFF.